This T cell receptor beta chain was obtained from a study of blood T cell repertoires in COVID-19. As for the study in general: PBMCs, B-cell-depleted T cells, or T cells provided the cDNA or gDNA that made up the material.

This clone was detected only a few times. The repertoire was sequenced with immunoSEQ multiplex PCR; TCRdb's copy has only in-frame clones and lacks some. The table has 180,000 or so clones, around 80% seen once; the top ten hold about 14%. With 5 bases clipped from V and 0 bases from J, the junction kept 9 bases outside the gene matches. Germline lookup yields CDR1 MNHEY and CDR2 SVGEGT. The CDR3 sequence is 17 residues long. V gene TRBV6-2 or TRBV6-3 combines with J gene TRBJ2-2, with TRBD1 identical over 7 bases. The sample taken for sequencing was peripheral blood. The clonotype originates from a man in his fifties or sixties who had recovered from COVID-19. CDR3 DNA sequence: TGTGCCAGCAGTCAATCCCGGACAGGCCCGAACACCGGGGAGCTGTTTTTT. Translation gives CASSQSRTGPNTGELFF.